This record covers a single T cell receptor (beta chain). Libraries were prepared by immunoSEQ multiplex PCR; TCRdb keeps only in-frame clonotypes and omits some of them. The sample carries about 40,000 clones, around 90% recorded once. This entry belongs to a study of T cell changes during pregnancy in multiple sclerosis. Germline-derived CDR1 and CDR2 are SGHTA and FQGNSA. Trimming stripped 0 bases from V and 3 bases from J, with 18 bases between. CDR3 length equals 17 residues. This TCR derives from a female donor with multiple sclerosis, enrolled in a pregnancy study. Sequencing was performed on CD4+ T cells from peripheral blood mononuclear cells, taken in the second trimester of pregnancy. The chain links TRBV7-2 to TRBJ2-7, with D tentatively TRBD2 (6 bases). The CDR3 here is CASSLAHLAAPFYEQYF. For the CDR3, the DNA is TGTGCCAGCAGCTTAGCCCACTTAGCGGCCCCTTTCTACGAGCAGTACTTC.